This T cell receptor (beta chain) was sequenced in a study of T cells after somatic rescue of genetic block. TCRdb's table, derived via immunoSEQ multiplex PCR, lists solely in-frame clones and lacks some. Of 13,000 or so clones detected, around 70% appear once; the ten largest clones hold about 20%. This clone came up a few times. This CDR3 is built from 18 residues. J lost 1 base, V lost 1 base, and 11 bases had no gene match. CDR1 SGHNT and CDR2 YENEEA come from the germline V gene. The sequence was collected from a boy under 18. Sequencing input: peripheral blood mononuclear cells (PBMCs). The chain is built from TRBV11-3 and TRBJ2-7; 9 nucleotides agree with TRBD1. CDR3 coding DNA: TGTGCCAGCAGCTTAGGACAGGGGGACCAGCGGATTTCCTACGAGCAGTACTTC. Its protein product is CASSLGQGDQRISYEQYF.